Sequencing of this T cell receptor beta chain was carried out in a study of T cells in Graves' hyperthyroidism and ophthalmopathy. Germline V CDR1 and CDR2: MDHEN, SYDVKM. Trimming took 10 bases from V and 5 from J, leaving 18 bases between them. This CDR3 comprises 13 residues. This clonotype was seen repeatedly, ten times or more. RNA transcripts were the template for amplifying TCR beta CDR3 regions. The TCR CDR3 was amplified in a first-round RT-PCR using the HTBI primer set. TCRdb processed the multiplex PCR reads anew with MiXCR; each CDR3 protein has one entry. The profile shows fewer than 800,000 distinct CDR3 sequences, about 17% of them singletons.

The receptor comes from a young man with Graves' hyperthyroidism. The chain employs TRBV28 and TRBJ2-7; D gene unclear. The specimen was blood. DNA for the CDR3: TGTGCCACCAACGATATCGACTTCGACGAGCAGTACTTC. Translation gives CATNDIDFDEQYF.